These 10 T cell receptor beta chains were all obtained from the same sample, sequenced in a study of cytomegalovirus exposure and HLA in healthy donors (dated by TCRdb to about 2017). The receptor library was made with the immunoSEQ multiplex PCR assay. For the multiplex PCR, a mixture combining 60 forward primers for TCR Vbeta segments and 13 reverse primers for TCR Jbeta segments was used. TCRdb carries this immuneACCESS record with in-frame sequences only. Its versions omit some clonotypes, under half of them owing to an unresolved V gene in the studies checked, with the rest unexplained. The sample contains 150,000 to 200,000 clones, over 60% of them found a single time. The ten largest clones capture approximately 1% of the sample. What was sequenced was PBMCs. The receptors were gathered from a middle-aged woman in good health and CMV-seronegative.

The genes are TRBV7-2 and TRBJ2-1; D remains unclear. This CDR3 comprises 14 residues. Germline V lookup: CDR1 SGHTA, CDR2 FQGNSA. V lost 2 bases, J lost 5 bases, and 10 bases lay in between. CDR3 nucleotides: TGTGCCAGCAGCTTATGGGTGGGCGACAATGAGCAGTTCTTC. Amino acid sequence: CASSLWVGDNEQFF.

The CDR3 DNA sequence: TGTGCCAGCAGCTTGACTGGTAGTAGCAATCAGCCCCAGCATTTT. It yields the protein CASSLTGSSNQPQHF. The V call is TRBV5-6, the J call TRBJ1-5; D gene ambiguous. The germline gives CDR1 SGHDT, CDR2 YYEEEE. The CDR3 sequence is 15 residues long. V lost 1 base, J lost 0 bases, and 8 bases lay in between.

The V and J genes are TRBV19 and TRBJ2-1; 14 bases agree with TRBD2. V lost 2 bases, J lost 10 bases, and 10 bases stayed unmatched. This CDR3 spans 17 amino acids. Germline CDR1 is LNHDA and CDR2 is SQIVND (reference sequence). In DNA, the CDR3 is TGTGCCAGTAGTATACCGGGACTAGCGGGAGTAGGAGAAGAGCAGTTCTTC. Translation: CASSIPGLAGVGEEQFF. The full variable domain, its missing parts supplied by reference TRBV19 and TRBJ2-1, is DGGITQSPKYLFRKEGQNVTLSCEQNLNHDAMYWYRQDPGQGLRLIYYSQIVNDFQKGDIAEGYSVSREKKESFPLTVTSAQKNPTAFYLCASSIPGLAGVGEEQFFGPGTRLTVL.

This chain links TRBV27 with TRBJ2-1, with 8 bases aligning to TRBD1. The germline V gene has CDR1 MNHEY and CDR2 SMNVEV (reference sequence). After removal of 5 bases from V and 0 bases from J, the junction contained 6 bases not matched to a gene. This CDR3 region has 16 residues. CDR3 sequence (DNA): TGTGCCAGCAGTCCAAGGACAGGGAGCTCCTACAATGAGCAGTTCTTC. Translating it yields CASSPRTGSSYNEQFF.

This chain joins TRBV14 and TRBJ2-7; TRBD2 matches 9 bases. The CDR3 has 15 amino acids. Germline V gives CDR1 SGHDN, CDR2 FVKESK. V dropped 0 bases and J dropped 4; count of bases not matched to a gene: 4. CDR3 nucleotides: TGTGCCAGCAGCCAAGATCTAGCGGGATGGTACGAGCAGTACTTC. Amino acid sequence: CASSQDLAGWYEQYF.

The rearrangement links TRBV11-1 to TRBJ2-7, with TRBD1 matching over 12 bases. CDR1 and CDR2 (germline): SGHAT, FQDESV (reference sequence). The CDR3 runs 18 residues. J was trimmed by 3 bases and V by 5 bases; bases with no gene match: 14. CDR3 DNA: TGTGCCAGCAGCCCTCACCGGGGACAGGGGGCTTTAGGCTACGAGCAGTACTTC. This encodes CASSPHRGQGALGYEQYF.

The chain uses TRBV5-1 and TRBJ2-7; D possibly corresponds to TRBD1 (6 bases). Germline loops: CDR1 SGHRS, CDR2 YFSETQ. Trimming shortened V by 1 base and J by 5 bases, and 10 bases separated the two germline ends. The CDR3 totals 13 residues. As DNA, the CDR3 is TGCGCCAGCAGCTTGTCCACAGGGAACGAGCAGTACTTC. It specifies CASSLSTGNEQYF. The full variable domain, completed using reference TRBV5-1 and TRBJ2-7, is KAGVTQTPRYLIKTRGQQVTLSCSPISGHRSVSWYQQTPGQGLQFLFEYFSETQRNKGNFPGRFSGRQFSNSRSEMNVSTLELGDSALYLCASSLSTGNEQYFGPGTRLTVT.

The chain is built from TRBV25-1 and TRBJ1-6; tentatively, D is TRBD1 (5 bases). V shed 10 bases and J shed 9 bases, with 25 bases lying between them. Per germline, CDR1 MGHDK and CDR2 SYGVNS. This CDR3 has 16 amino acids. CDR3 loop: CATSSRAASQGSPLHF. CDR3 DNA sequence: TGTGCCACCAGCAGCCGGGCAGCCTCCCAGGGTTCACCCCTCCACTTT.

The chain carries TRBV9 and TRBJ2-2; D is perhaps TRBD1 (6 bases). This CDR3 has 14 residues. Deletions cut 0 bases from V and 5 bases from J, with 8 bases between. In germline, CDR1 is SGDLS, CDR2 YYNGEE. CDR3 DNA sequence: TGTGCCAGCAGCGTAGTAGGGGGAACCGGGGAGCTGTTTTTT. Encoded protein: CASSVVGGTGELFF.

The genes are TRBV11-2 and TRBJ2-5; possibly TRBD2 for D (5 bases). With 5 bases removed from V and 2 bases from J, the gap between germline ends came to 9 bases. Germline CDR1 SGHAT, CDR2 FQNNGV. The CDR3 spans 13 residues. CDR3 residues: CASSRGFQETQYF. The DNA for the CDR3 is TGTGCCAGCAGCCGGGGATTTCAAGAGACCCAGTACTTC.